Presented here are 21 T cell receptor beta chains from one specimen sequenced in a study of blood T cell repertoires in COVID-19. Libraries were prepared by immunoSEQ multiplex PCR; TCRdb keeps only in-frame clonotypes and omits some of them. The sample yields 25,000 to 30,000 clones, roughly 88% seen once. The sample consisted of peripheral blood. Every receptor here comes from a woman older than 75 with COVID-19, enrolled during active disease.

The chain has TRBV7-2 and TRBJ2-7; possibly TRBD2 for D (6 bases). From germline, CDR1 is SGHTA and CDR2 FQGNSA. The CDR3 loop spans 14 amino acids. Trimming left V 7 bases short and J 0 bases short, with 13 bases between. CDR3 DNA: TGTGCCAGCACCGCCGGGGGTAGCTCCTACGAGCAGTACTTC. Encoded protein: CASTAGGSSYEQYF.

V usage is TRBV5-1 and J usage is TRBJ1-2; tentatively, D is TRBD1 (6 bases). This CDR3 has 12 amino acids. V shed 2 bases and J shed 6 bases, with 8 bases lying between them. The V gene's germline CDR1 is SGHRS and CDR2 YFSETQ. The CDR3, as DNA: TGCGCCAGCAGCTTAGGGGGTAATGGCTACACCTTC. It codes for CASSLGGNGYTF.

This chain connects TRBV7-2 to TRBJ1-2; D not certain. Trimming removed 1 base at V and 5 bases at J, with 14 bases between. Germline CDR1 and CDR2: SGHTA and FQGNSA. This CDR3 has 15 amino acids. The CDR3 coding sequence is TGTGCCAGCAGCTTAGTACGGAACTTGCGGTATGGCTACACCTTC. Amino acids: CASSLVRNLRYGYTF.

J is TRBJ2-7 and V is TRBV6-5; 8 nucleotides align to TRBD1. V trimming: 8 bases; J trimming: 3 bases; junction bases outside the gene matches: 3. This CDR3 spans 12 amino acids. Germline CDR1 and CDR2: MNHEY and SVGAGI. The CDR3 loop is CASGQGNYEQYF. In DNA form, the CDR3 reads TGTGCCAGCGGACAGGGTAACTACGAGCAGTACTTC.

Written as DNA, the CDR3 is TGTGCCAGCAGCGAGGGACAAAAAGGAAACACCATATATTTT. Translation gives CASSEGQKGNTIYF. This rearrangement joins TRBV9 to TRBJ1-3; D perhaps matches TRBD1 (6 bases). Germline V gives CDR1 SGDLS, CDR2 YYNGEE. The germline V and J ends were trimmed by 3 bases and 4 bases, with 11 bases remaining between them. This CDR3 comprises 14 residues. The full variable domain, in which reference TRBV9 and TRBJ1-3 provide the parts outside the CDR3, is DSGVTQTPKHLITATGQRVTLRCSPRSGDLSVYWYQQSLDQGLQFLIQYYNGEERAKGNILERFSAQQFPDLHSELNLSSLELGDSALYFCASSEGQKGNTIYFGEGSWLTVV.

V is TRBV4-2 and J is TRBJ2-6; TRBD1 matches 7 bases. From germline, CDR1 is LGHNA and CDR2 YNFKEQ. Trimming removed 4 bases from V and 0 bases from J; junction bases left unmatched: 6. The CDR3 length is 17 residues. CDR3 amino acids: CASSPRDSDSGANVLTF. In DNA form, the CDR3 reads TGTGCCAGCAGCCCACGGGACAGCGACTCTGGGGCCAACGTCCTGACTTTC.

The chain combines TRBV4-1 with TRBJ1-5; D is perhaps TRBD1 (5 bases). The CDR3 totals 16 residues. The germline gives CDR1 MGHRA, CDR2 YSYEKL. V was cut by 4 bases and J by 1 base, with 14 bases left in between. Here the CDR3 reads CASSPSDTKSNQPQHF. The DNA for the CDR3 is TGCGCCAGCAGCCCCTCGGACACCAAGAGCAATCAGCCCCAGCATTTT.

The J gene is TRBJ2-5, the V gene TRBV6-2 or TRBV6-3; weak D call: TRBD2 (5 bases). The CDR3 totals 15 residues. V was clipped by 2 bases and J by 1 base, with 11 bases between them. CDR1 and CDR2 from the germline V gene are MNHEY and SVGEGT. The CDR3 protein is CASSYPARGQETQYF. The DNA of the CDR3 is TGTGCCAGCAGTTACCCGGCCCGGGGCCAAGAGACCCAGTACTTC.

The rearrangement uses TRBV29-1 and TRBJ1-5; D may be TRBD1 (6 bases). The germline V gene has CDR1 SQVTM and CDR2 ANQGSEA. The V end lost 8 bases, the J end lost 3 bases, and 11 bases lay between the germline ends. The CDR3 consists of 12 residues. The CDR3 here is CSTGTPNQPQHF. The CDR3 nucleotides read TGCAGCACCGGGACACCCAATCAGCCCCAGCATTTT.

The genes are TRBV6-1 and TRBJ1-2; D gene ambiguous. Germline values: CDR1 MNHNS, CDR2 SASEGT. V lost 0 bases, J lost 0 bases, and 11 bases lay in between. CDR3 length: 16 amino acids. CDR3 DNA sequence: TGTGCCAGCAGTGAAGCGATGGGCAAGGCTAACTATGGCTACACCTTC. Its translation is CASSEAMGKANYGYTF.

The sample holds one count of this clone. J is TRBJ2-3 and V is TRBV9; 9 bases align to TRBD2. CDR1 is SGDLS, CDR2 YYNGEE, per germline. CDR3 size: 22 residues. The trim removed 0 bases at V and 1 base at J, leaving 21 bases unmatched. Here the CDR3 DNA reads TGTGCCAGCAGCGTAGGCCCGGGTTCGAGAGCGGGGGGACCGCTCCGCACAGATACGCAGTATTTT. The encoded protein is CASSVGPGSRAGGPLRTDTQYF.

The CDR3 protein is CASSQTSGSSYEQYF. CDR3 DNA sequence: TGTGCCAGCAGCCAAACTAGCGGGAGTTCCTACGAGCAGTACTTC. V usage is TRBV7-3 and J usage is TRBJ2-7; TRBD2 matches at 11 bases. The CDR3 is 15 residues long. Germline lookup yields CDR1 SGHTA and CDR2 FQGTGA. The junction had 4 bases not matched to a gene; V was cut back by 5 bases and J by 1 base. The full variable domain, its missing parts supplied by reference TRBV7-3 and TRBJ2-7, is GAGVSQTPSNKVTEKGKYVELRCDPISGHTALYWYRQSLGQGPEFLIYFQGTGAADDSGLPNDRFFAVRPEGSVSTLKIQRTERGDSAVYLCASSQTSGSSYEQYFGPGTRLTVT.

The J gene is TRBJ2-1, the V gene TRBV12-5, with 7 bases that match TRBD1. Unmatched junction bases numbered 11, after V lost 5 bases and J lost 4 bases. The CDR3 contains 16 residues. Germline-derived CDR1 and CDR2 are LGHNT and FRNRAP. CDR3 protein: CASGPRGFVVYNEQFF. The CDR3, as DNA: TGTGCTAGTGGTCCCAGGGGGTTCGTCGTTTACAATGAGCAGTTCTTC.

This rearrangement joins TRBV11-3 to TRBJ2-7, with D tentatively TRBD2 (7 bases). Germline V gene data show CDR1 as SGHNT and CDR2 as YENEEA. There are 15 residues in the CDR3. V was shortened by 4 bases and J by 6 bases, with 19 bases between the two germline ends. The CDR3 sequence: CASSSGGLPQAEQYF. CDR3 sequence (DNA): TGTGCCAGCAGCTCGGGGGGCTTACCCCAGGCCGAGCAGTACTTC.

The chain combines TRBV3-1 (or the pseudogene TRBV3-2) with TRBJ2-5; 11 bases fit TRBD2. V shed 4 bases and J 4 bases; nucleotides not matched to a gene: 14. The CDR3 totals 18 residues. CDR1 and CDR2 from the germline V gene are LGHDT and YNNKEL (reference sequence). For the CDR3, the DNA is TGTGCCAGCAGCCGCGCCTCTCTAGCGGGGGGCGGTACAGAGACCCAGTACTTC. Translated, it gives CASSRASLAGGGTETQYF.

The chain has TRBV30 and TRBJ1-1, with D uncertain. CDR1 and CDR2 (germline): GTSNPN, SVGIG (reference sequence). Between the trimmed V and J ends, which lost 2 bases and 5 bases, there was a span of 15 bases. The CDR3 loop spans 14 amino acids. The CDR3 DNA follows: TGTGCCTGGAGTTCTGGGAGGTCAAGGACTGAAGCTTTCTTT. Amino acid sequence: CAWSSGRSRTEAFF.

This clone was observed a single time. V and J are TRBV11-2 and TRBJ2-7; unclear D gene. Germline V CDR1 and CDR2: SGHAT, FQNNGV. The CDR3 totals 12 residues. Between the trimmed V and J ends, which lost 4 bases and 4 bases, there was a span of 8 bases. In DNA, the CDR3 is TGTGCCAGCAGCTGGGCAGGTTACGAGCAGTACTTC. Amino acid sequence: CASSWAGYEQYF.

V usage is TRBV30 and J usage is TRBJ1-1, with a possible D match to TRBD1 (5 bases). V gave up 2 bases and J gave up 5 bases, with 15 bases separating them. Germline CDR1 reads GTSNPN; CDR2 reads SVGIG (reference sequence). There are 14 residues in the CDR3. The CDR3: CAWSLGDWGTEAFF. Written as DNA, the CDR3 is TGTGCCTGGAGTCTGGGGGACTGGGGGACTGAAGCTTTCTTT.

V and J are TRBV11-2 and TRBJ1-6, with TRBD1 matching over 7 bases. Germline loops: CDR1 SGHAT, CDR2 FQNNGV. The ends lost 0 bases at V and 9 bases at J; junction bases unmatched: 5. The CDR3 has 15 residues. CDR3 coding DNA: TGTGCCAGCAGCTTAGACGACAGGGTCAGTTCACCCCTCCACTTT. Its translation is CASSLDDRVSSPLHF.

The rearrangement links TRBV5-6 to TRBJ1-1; weak D call: TRBD1 (5 bases). The CDR3 totals 15 residues. Germline V gene data show CDR1 as SGHDT and CDR2 as YYEEEE. V was pared by 5 bases and J by 0 bases, with 14 bases between. The DNA for the CDR3 is TGTGCCAGCAGAAAGGGTCGGACAATGAACACTGAAGCTTTCTTT. Translation: CASRKGRTMNTEAFF. Looking up the rest from reference TRBV5-6 and TRBJ1-1 gives the full variable domain: DAGVTQSPTHLIKTRGQQVTLRCSPKSGHDTVSWYQQALGQGPQFIFQYYEEEERQRGNFPDRFSGHQFPNYSSELNVNALLLGDSALYLCASRKGRTMNTEAFFGQGTRLTVV.

The chain joins TRBV5-1 to TRBJ2-1; tentative D call: TRBD2 (5 bases). V was trimmed by 4 bases and J by 0 bases, leaving 11 bases between them. Germline V gives CDR1 SGHRS, CDR2 YFSETQ. The CDR3 runs to 15 residues. In DNA, the CDR3 is TGCGCCAGCAGCAGGGAGAGTAGCTCCTACAATGAGCAGTTCTTC. Residues: CASSRESSSYNEQFF.